This T cell receptor beta chain was captured in a study of blood T cell repertoires in COVID-19. Study-wide background: Acute and convalescent COVID-19 specimens originated in the United States, Italy and Spain. T cells, B-cell-depleted T cells, or PBMCs supplied cDNA or gDNA.

Authors' methods: Cell counts per sample came from amplifying reference gene primers. Produced via immunoSEQ multiplex PCR; TCRdb's table is partial and in-frame only. V, J and clone size are taken as reported in that table, and D and trimming were inferred from the DNA itself. The table has some 80,000 clones, about 80% seen once; the top ten hold more than 10%. J lost 6 bases, V lost 10 bases, and 20 bases had no gene match. The CDR3 has 16 amino acids. CDR1 and CDR2 from the germline V gene are MDHEN and SYDVKM. This clone was counted a few times. The source is a woman aged 40 to 50 with active or convalescent COVID-19. This rearrangement joins TRBV28 to TRBJ2-7; TRBD2 agrees at 8 bases. The source material was peripheral blood. The CDR3 DNA sequence: TGTGCCACCGGGGGAATACGGAGCGGGAGTGTGGGCGAGCAGTACTTC. Translating it yields CATGGIRSGSVGEQYF.